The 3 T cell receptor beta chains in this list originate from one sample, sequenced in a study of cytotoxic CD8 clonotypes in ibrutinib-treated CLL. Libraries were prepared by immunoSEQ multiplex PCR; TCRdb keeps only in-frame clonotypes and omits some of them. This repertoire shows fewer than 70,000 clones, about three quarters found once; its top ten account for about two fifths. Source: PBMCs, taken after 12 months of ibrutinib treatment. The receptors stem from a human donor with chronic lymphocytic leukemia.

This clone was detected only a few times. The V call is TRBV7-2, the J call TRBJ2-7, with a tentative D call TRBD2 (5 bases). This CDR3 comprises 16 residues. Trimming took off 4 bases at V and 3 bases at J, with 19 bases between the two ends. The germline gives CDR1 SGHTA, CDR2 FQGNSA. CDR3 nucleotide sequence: TGTGCCAGCAGCTCCTCGCCGGACTCTCGATTCTACGAGCAGTACTTC. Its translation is CASSSSPDSRFYEQYF.

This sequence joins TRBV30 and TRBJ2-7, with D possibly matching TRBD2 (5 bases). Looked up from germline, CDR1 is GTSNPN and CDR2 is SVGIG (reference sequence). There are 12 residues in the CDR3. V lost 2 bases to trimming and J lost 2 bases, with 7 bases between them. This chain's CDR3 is CAWSRGTYEQYF. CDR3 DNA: TGTGCCTGGAGTCGGGGAACCTACGAGCAGTACTTC.

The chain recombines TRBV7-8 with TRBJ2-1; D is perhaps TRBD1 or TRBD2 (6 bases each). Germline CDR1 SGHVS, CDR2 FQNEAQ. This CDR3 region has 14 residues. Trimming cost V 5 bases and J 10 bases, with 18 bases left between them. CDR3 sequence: CASSRPEGGGEQFF. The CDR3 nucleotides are TGTGCCAGCAGCAGACCCGAAGGGGGAGGCGAGCAGTTCTTC.